This T cell receptor (beta chain) came from a study of cytotoxic CD8 clonotypes in ibrutinib-treated CLL. Findings of the study overall: Sample timing was unmatched between remission and later-progressing patients; lymph nodes unstudied. Clonality increased at ibrutinib response and stayed stable in sustained remission. At progression, however, it fell back toward baseline. Rare overall, public clonotypes shrank or held steady under therapy.

Target depth was 1 in 200,000 to 1 in 1 million T cells, about 10x per clonotype. Assay: immunoSEQ multiplex PCR; the TCRdb copy retains only in-frame clones and omits some. The sample has approximately 160,000 clones; more than 70% are singletons. A word on this clone: Its specificity is unknown.

The CDR3 length is 14 residues. Trimming removed 6 bases from V and 1 base from J, with 12 bases in between. Per the germline V gene, CDR1 is MGHDK and CDR2 is SYGVNS. The chain joins TRBV25-1 to TRBJ1-1; D gene ambiguous. The sequence derives from a human donor with chronic lymphocytic leukemia. This material consisted of PBMCs, taken at disease progression, from a patient treated with ibrutinib. The CDR3 protein is CASSTELRNTEAFF. The DNA of the CDR3 is TGTGCCAGCAGCACAGAATTGAGGAACACTGAAGCTTTCTTT.